A selection of T cell receptor beta chains follows, all from one sample in a study of identical twins. TCRdb fed the 5' RACE reads into MiXCR, producing one record per CDR3 protein. The table records roughly 770,000 distinct CDR3 sequences, around a sixth of them present only once. This same sample was also taken into another study, of T cells expressing NK-cell markers.

The specimen sequenced was PBMCs. The receptor set was obtained from a woman aged 18-30 years in good health. CDR3s include the opening cysteine and the closing phenylalanine or tryptophan. The order of the fields is clone size, D gene, V gene, J gene, CDR3 DNA, CDR3 protein. A D gene is named only where the DNA matches it firmly. Clone size is stated in some rows and not others, as once, few, many or a class when expanded.

NA	NA	TRBV4-2	TRBJ1-2	TGTGCCAGCAGCCAAGATAACGCGCACTTCTATGGCTACACCTTC	CASSQDNAHFYGYTF
NA	NA	TRBV29-1	TRBJ2-1	TGCAGCGAAAAGCATGACACTGACAATGAGCAGTTCTTC	CSEKHDTDNEQFF
NA	TRBD2	TRBV5-1	TRBJ2-1	TGCGCCAGCAGCTTGGGACTAGCGGAGGGCGAGCAGTTCTTC	CASSLGLAEGEQFF
few	NA	TRBV5-1	TRBJ2-5	TGCGCCAGCAGATCTAGCCCCGCAGAGACCCAGTACTTC	CASRSSPAETQYF
few	NA	TRBV11-2	TRBJ2-3	TGTGCCAGCAGCTTAGAGGTTGGGAGGCTGGGCACAGATACGCAGTATTTT	CASSLEVGRLGTDTQYF
few	TRBD1	TRBV12-3/TRBV12-4	TRBJ1-1	TGTGCCAGCACTCAGGGGGCTGAAGCTTTCTTT	CASTQGAEAFF
few	TRBD2	TRBV5-1	TRBJ2-7	TGCGCCAGCAGCCGGACTAGTGTCGGGGACGAGCAGTACTTC	CASSRTSVGDEQYF
NA	TRBD1	TRBV12-3/TRBV12-4	TRBJ2-5	TGTGCCAGCAACATACAGGGGATCCAAGAGACCCAGTACTTC	CASNIQGIQETQYF
few	TRBD1	TRBV4-3	TRBJ2-1	TGCGCCAGCAGCCAAGTCCGGACAGGGTACAATGAGCAGTTCTTC	CASSQVRTGYNEQFF
few	NA	TRBV7-6	TRBJ2-7	TGTGCCAGCAGCATAGGAGGGCTTCTGAGCGAGCAGTACTTC	CASSIGGLLSEQYF
few	NA	TRBV6-5	TRBJ2-7	TGTGCCAGCAGTTCGGGACCTAGCCTTGACTACGAGCAGTACTTC	CASSSGPSLDYEQYF
many	TRBD1	TRBV11-2	TRBJ2-3	TGTGCCAGCAGCTTAGTAGGGGGCCACTCAGATACGCAGTATTTT	CASSLVGGHSDTQYF
many	NA	TRBV6-5	TRBJ1-6	TGTGCCAGCAGTTACGGACAGTTTAATTCACCCCTCCACTTT	CASSYGQFNSPLHF
few	NA	TRBV5-1	TRBJ1-1	TGCGCCAGCAGCTTGGCCTTGGAGGGAGTCACTGAAGCTTTCTTT	CASSLALEGVTEAFF
few	NA	TRBV20-1	TRBJ2-5	TGCAGTGCTGGGGAGGACGGAAGGTACCAAGAGACCCAGTACTTC	CSAGEDGRYQETQYF
NA	NA	TRBV20-1	TRBJ2-1	TGCAGTGCTAGAGACGGGCTGAAGTGGGGTGAGCAGTTCTTC	CSARDGLKWGEQFF
few	NA	TRBV7-9	TRBJ2-7	TGTGCCAGCAGCTTAGTCGGCCACAGCTCCTACGAGCAGTACTTC	CASSLVGHSSYEQYF
few	NA	TRBV19	TRBJ1-2	TGTGCCAGTAGTATTAGCCCGCGGAGCCCCTCCGGCTACACCTTC	CASSISPRSPSGYTF
few	TRBD2	TRBV14	TRBJ2-5	TGTGCCAGCAGCCGCTTGGGACTAGCGGCAGAAGAGACCCAGTACTTC	CASSRLGLAAEETQYF
NA	NA	TRBV5-6	TRBJ1-3	TGTGCCAGCAGCTTGTACAGCTCTGGAAACACCATATATTTT	CASSLYSSGNTIYF
NA	NA	TRBV7-8	TRBJ2-7	TGTGCCAGCAGCACTACAGGGTCAAACTACTACGAGCAGTACTTC	CASSTTGSNYYEQYF
NA	NA	TRBV6-5	TRBJ2-1	TGTGCCAGCAGTTTGACCTTTAACTCCGACCATGAGCAGTTCTTC	CASSLTFNSDHEQFF
few	TRBD1	TRBV7-2	TRBJ2-5	TGTGCCAGCAGCCTACAGGGGGCTTGGCGAGAGACCCAGTACTTC	CASSLQGAWRETQYF
NA	NA	TRBV24-1	TRBJ2-1	TGTGCCACCAGTGAGTCAGGTGGGACCCCATACAATGAGCAGTTCTTC	CATSESGGTPYNEQFF
many	NA	TRBV12-3/TRBV12-4	TRBJ1-1	TGTGCCAGCAGTCCCTCAACTGAAGCTTTCTTT	CASSPSTEAFF
few	NA	TRBV5-5	TRBJ2-7	TGTGCCAGCAGTCGGGACATCTGGGGATACGAGCAGTACTTC	CASSRDIWGYEQYF
few	NA	TRBV29-1	TRBJ2-6	TGCAGCGTTGAAGCTGGCACCCGGGCCAACGTCCTGACTTTC	CSVEAGTRANVLTF
NA	NA	TRBV20-1	TRBJ2-4	TGCAGTGCTAGAGATTCAGGTCTCAAAAACATTCAGTACTTC	CSARDSGLKNIQYF
NA	NA	TRBV12-1	TRBJ2-1	TGTGCCAGCAGCCCTGGCCTCCTCTGGGCGGGGGAGCAGTTCTTC	CASSPGLLWAGEQFF
NA	TRBD1	TRBV10-3	TRBJ2-7	TGTGCCACAGGGGCGCGACAGGGAGACTACGAGCAGTACTTC	CATGARQGDYEQYF
few	NA	TRBV12-3/TRBV12-4	TRBJ2-7	TGTGCCAGCAGTGGCCTATCGGGAAATGCTGAGCAGTACTTC	CASSGLSGNAEQYF
many	TRBD2	TRBV5-1	TRBJ2-5	TGCGCCAGCAGCTCTGGGACTAGCGGACAAGAGACCCAGTACTTC	CASSSGTSGQETQYF
few	TRBD1	TRBV6-1	TRBJ1-1	TGTGCCAGCAGAACAGGGGGCTGGACTGAAGCTTTCTTT	CASRTGGWTEAFF
NA	NA	TRBV20-1	TRBJ2-2	TGCAGTGCCAAAGACAGAGCCACCGGGGAGCTGTTTTTT	CSAKDRATGELFF
many	NA	TRBV5-1	TRBJ2-7	TGTGCCAGCAGCCGAACCAACTACGAGCAGTACTTC	CASSRTNYEQYF
NA	NA	TRBV10-3	TRBJ2-1	TGTGCCATCAGTCCGGGACAAACGTACAATGAGCAGTTCTTC	CAISPGQTYNEQFF
NA	NA	TRBV7-9	TRBJ2-1	TGTGCCAGCAGCTGGAACCACAATGAGCAGTTCTTC	CASSWNHNEQFF
many	NA	TRBV15	TRBJ1-5	TGTGCCACCAGCAGACTGTTAGGGGCTCAGCCCCAGCATTTT	CATSRLLGAQPQHF
few	NA	TRBV5-1	TRBJ1-1	TGCGCCAGCAGCTTCGGTGGGACTGGCAACACTGAAGCTTTCTTT	CASSFGGTGNTEAFF
NA	TRBD2	TRBV12-3/TRBV12-4	TRBJ2-7	TGTGCCAGCAGTTTCGGGGGGACTACCTACGAGCAGTACTTC	CASSFGGTTYEQYF
few	TRBD2	TRBV29-1	TRBJ2-5	TGCAGCGTACCTAGGGCTAGCGGGATTCAAGAGACCCAGTACTTC	CSVPRASGIQETQYF